In its sample, the clone carrying this T cell receptor (beta chain) was seen a few times. The data derive from a study of blood T cells in healthy people across ages. A J-beta primer mix and a sample-barcoded 5' primer were used in a second PCR of about 7 to 11 cycles. In TCRdb, the 5' RACE reads were re-called with MiXCR into one record per CDR3 protein. Among fewer than 2,000,000 distinct CDR3 sequences listed, roughly 30% were seen once. Germline values: CDR1 DFQATT, CDR2 SNEGSKA (reference sequence). V was trimmed by 2 bases and J by 2 bases, leaving 10 bases between them. The CDR3 spans 14 residues.

The clonotype was recovered from a young woman in good health. V and J are TRBV20-1 and TRBJ1-3; D is undetermined. The sequencing sample was made of blood. CDR3 DNA: TGCAGTGCTAGAAACGCCCTCGCTGGAAACACCATATATTTT. This sequence encodes CSARNALAGNTIYF.